What follows are 27 T cell receptor beta chains derived from one specimen sequenced in a study of T-cell reconstitution after alpha-beta-depleted transplantation in children. It was with unique molecular identifiers that the TCRbeta library was prepared. TCRdb analysed the PCR reads with MiXCR anew, one entry per CDR3 protein. The sample has roughly 500,000 distinct CDR3 sequences, about 33% seen once; the top ten hold 2% to 2.5%. Source: PBMCs from the stem cell graft donor, taken from the stem cell graft. Receptor source: a human donor who donated a stem cell graft to a child with aplastic anemia.

V usage is TRBV7-8 and J usage is TRBJ1-3, with unresolved D. Per germline, CDR1 SGHVS and CDR2 FQNEAQ. The CDR3 length is 16 residues. V was trimmed by 0 bases and J by 2 bases, leaving 11 bases between them. The CDR3 sequence is CASSLALPGTGNTIYF. The DNA of the CDR3 is TGTGCCAGCAGCTTAGCCTTACCGGGTACTGGAAACACCATATATTTT.

The chain employs TRBV29-1 and TRBJ1-4, with a possible D match to TRBD1 (6 bases). The germline V gene has CDR1 SQVTM and CDR2 ANQGSEA. This CDR3 has 14 amino acids. V was cut by 1 base and J by 0 bases, with 6 bases left in between. The CDR3 DNA sequence: TGCAGCGTTGAAGGGACAGCAACTAATGAAAAACTGTTTTTT. Its translation: CSVEGTATNEKLFF. The complete variable domain, with remaining parts taken from reference TRBV29-1 and TRBJ1-4, reads SAVISQKPSRDICQRGTSLTIQCQVDSQVTMMFWYRQQPGQSLTLIATANQGSEATYESGFVIDKFPISRPNLTFSTLTVSNMSPEDSSIYLCSVEGTATNEKLFFGSGTQLSVL.

The rearrangement joins TRBV20-1 to TRBJ1-2; TRBD1 aligns across 7 bases. Germline V lookup: CDR1 DFQATT, CDR2 SNEGSKA (reference sequence). Trimming took 6 bases from V and 7 from J; bases not matched to a gene: 14. There are 14 residues in the CDR3. The chain's CDR3 is CSARDDRVLGGYTF. The CDR3 bases are TGCAGTGCGCGCGATGACAGGGTTCTGGGTGGCTACACCTTC.

The chain combines TRBV4-3 with TRBJ2-2; 8 nucleotides line up with TRBD1. The CDR3 extends over 17 amino acids. With V trimmed by 4 bases and J by 7 bases, 14 bases remained unmatched. Per germline, CDR1 LGHNA and CDR2 YSLEER. CDR3 in DNA: TGCGCCAGCAGCCCGGGGCCGGGACAGGTGCAGGGCGGGGAGCTGTTTTTT. It yields the protein CASSPGPGQVQGGELFF.

Only a few counts were recorded for this clonotype. V and J are TRBV5-1 and TRBJ1-1, with D perhaps matching TRBD1 (5 bases). Trimming shortened V by 4 bases and J by 3 bases, and 16 bases separated the two germline ends. This CDR3 comprises 15 residues. Germline values: CDR1 SGHRS, CDR2 YFSETQ. CDR3 loop: CASSVPGSFYTEAFF. The CDR3 DNA is TGCGCCAGCAGCGTTCCAGGGTCGTTTTACACTGAAGCTTTCTTT.

V gene TRBV20-1 combines with J gene TRBJ2-2, with TRBD1 identical over 8 bases. The V segment lost 2 bases and the J segment 0 bases; nucleotides outside the gene matches: 8. This CDR3 region has 17 residues. Per the germline V gene, CDR1 is DFQATT and CDR2 is SNEGSKA (reference sequence). The CDR3 DNA reads TGCAGTGCTAGATACGGGACAGGCCTAGCGAACACCGGGGAGCTGTTTTTT. It specifies CSARYGTGLANTGELFF.

This clonotype turned up a few times. The chain combines TRBV7-3 with TRBJ2-1; 9 bases are a match to TRBD2. V trimming: 5 bases; J trimming: 3 bases; junction bases outside the gene matches: 5. The germline CDR1 and CDR2 sequences are SGHTA and FQGTGA. The CDR3 runs to 15 residues. The CDR3 spells CASSVSSGNYNEQFF. CDR3 bases: TGTGCCAGCAGCGTCTCTAGCGGGAACTACAATGAGCAGTTCTTC.

This clonotype was recorded at least ten times. The chain is built from TRBV27 and TRBJ2-3; TRBD1 matches at 7 bases. Germline V gives CDR1 MNHEY, CDR2 SMNVEV (reference sequence). Losses at the gene ends were 4 bases for V and 3 bases for J; bases not matched to a gene: 4. The CDR3 is made up of 14 amino acids. The CDR3 is CASSSTGRTDTQYF. The CDR3 DNA reads as TGTGCCAGCAGTTCGACAGGGCGGACAGATACGCAGTATTTT.

This clonotype was counted ten times or more. This chain joins TRBV30 and TRBJ2-5; D may be TRBD1 (6 bases). The CDR3 spans 16 residues. Germline V gene lookup returns CDR1 GTSNPN and CDR2 SVGIG (reference sequence). CDR3 sequence (DNA): TGTGCTTATGACCCAGGGGCAGCCAGAATCTGGGAGACCCAGTACTTC. This sequence encodes CAYDPGAARIWETQYF. The whole variable domain, filled in from reference TRBV30 and TRBJ2-5, reads SQTIHQWPATLVQPVGSPLSLECTVEGTSNPNLYWYRQAAGRGLQLLFYSVGIGQISSEVPQNLSASRPQDRQFILSSKKLLLSDSGFYLCAYDPGAARIWETQYFGPGTRLLVL.

This clonotype appeared many times. The chain carries TRBV4-3 and TRBJ2-3; the D gene is possibly TRBD2 (5 bases). CDR1 is LGHNA and CDR2 is YSLEER in the germline V gene. Deletions cut 3 bases from V and 3 bases from J, with 13 bases between. This CDR3 has 15 amino acids. CDR3 amino acids: CASSQVGAWTDTQYF. The CDR3 DNA reads TGCGCCAGCAGCCAGGTGGGAGCTTGGACAGATACGCAGTATTTT.

The chain recombines TRBV20-1 with TRBJ1-5, with D unresolved. The CDR3 contains 14 residues. Germline V CDR1 and CDR2: DFQATT, SNEGSKA (reference sequence). The germline V and J ends were trimmed by 3 bases and 0 bases, with 9 bases remaining between them. The CDR3 DNA follows: TGCAGTGCTAGTGGGCAGATTAGCAATCAGCCCCAGCATTTT. Its translation: CSASGQISNQPQHF.

The V gene is TRBV5-1, the J gene TRBJ2-1; D not certain. Germline CDR1 SGHRS, CDR2 YFSETQ. Trimming cost V 3 bases and J 0 bases, with 13 bases left between them. The CDR3 is 16 amino acids. CDR3 in amino acids: CASSSVPGSSYNEQFF. The CDR3 coding sequence is TGCGCCAGCAGCTCGGTTCCAGGTAGCTCCTACAATGAGCAGTTCTTC.

This chain uses TRBV25-1 with TRBJ1-4; no firm D call. Trimming left V 6 bases short and J 4 bases short, with 15 bases between. Germline loops: CDR1 MGHDK, CDR2 SYGVNS. The CDR3 is made up of 15 amino acids. The CDR3 loop reads CASSEEGFYNEKLFF. The CDR3 region has the DNA TGTGCCAGCAGCGAAGAAGGGTTTTATAATGAAAAACTGTTTTTT.

This clonotype was counted between two and nine times. The V gene is TRBV4-3, the J gene TRBJ2-2; 9 bases map to TRBD2. Germline V CDR1 and CDR2: LGHNA, YSLEER. The CDR3 is 16 amino acids. Germline trimming cut 0 bases from V and 4 bases from J; bases unmatched to any gene: 3. In nucleotides, the CDR3 is TGCGCCAGCAGCCAAGATAGCGGGAGCTTCACCGGGGAGCTGTTTTTT. It yields the protein CASSQDSGSFTGELFF.

This clonotype has just a few counts. This chain connects TRBV10-3 to TRBJ2-5, with unresolved D. With 10 bases removed from V and 5 bases from J, the gap between germline ends came to 11 bases. This CDR3 spans 11 amino acids. CDR1 and CDR2 (germline): ENHRY, SYGVKD. CDR3 DNA sequence: TGTGCCACCGGACCGGCGGAGACCCAGTACTTC. Translated, it gives CATGPAETQYF.

The chain joins TRBV9 to TRBJ1-1; D gene ambiguous. This CDR3 has 14 amino acids. The germline V gene has CDR1 SGDLS and CDR2 YYNGEE. V was pared by 0 bases and J by 2 bases, with 8 bases between. CDR3 loop: CASSVALFNTEAFF. CDR3 sequence (DNA): TGTGCCAGCAGCGTAGCTCTATTCAACACTGAAGCTTTCTTT.

The V and J genes are TRBV11-2 and TRBJ2-5, with TRBD2 matching 12 bases. CDR3 length equals 16 residues. Germline lookup yields CDR1 SGHAT and CDR2 FQNNGV. The V gene end was trimmed by 5 bases and the J gene end by 2 bases; junction bases not matched to a gene: 6. Here the CDR3 reads CASSPLTSGRQETQYF. In nucleotides, the CDR3 is TGTGCCAGCAGCCCTCTGACTAGCGGGAGACAAGAGACCCAGTACTTC.

Regarding this clonotype: A much larger clone differs by one base, so this may be a read error. V gene TRBV28 combines with J gene TRBJ1-1; 7 nucleotides agree with TRBD1. This CDR3 has 12 amino acids. CDR1 and CDR2 from the germline V gene are MDHEN and SYDVKM. V gave up 6 bases and J gave up 4 bases; unmatched junction bases: 2. The CDR3 sequence: CASSQGVTEAFF. DNA of the CDR3: TGTGCCAGCAGCCAGGGGGTCACTGAAGCTTTCTTT.

This clonotype was found a few times. The chain uses TRBV30 and TRBJ2-1; TRBD1 is a possible D gene (6 bases). V dropped 5 bases and J dropped 8 bases, with 10 bases sitting between them. There are 11 residues in the CDR3. CDR1 GTSNPN and CDR2 SVGIG come from the germline V gene (reference sequence). The CDR3: CAWGNRDEQFF. CDR3 in DNA: TGTGCCTGGGGGAACAGGGATGAGCAGTTCTTC.

The V and J genes are TRBV29-1 and TRBJ2-3; 7 bases match TRBD2. Trimming at V came to 6 bases and at J to 0 bases, leaving 12 bases not matched to a gene. The CDR3 sequence is 16 residues long. Germline V CDR1 and CDR2: SQVTM, ANQGSEA. This CDR3 is CSVRTTLSGSTDTQYF. CDR3 nucleotide sequence: TGCAGCGTCCGGACGACACTTAGCGGGAGCACAGATACGCAGTATTTT.

The chain uses TRBV9 and TRBJ1-3, with D hard to call. This CDR3 has 14 amino acids. V shed 1 base and J shed 2 bases, with 7 bases lying between them. The germline V gene encodes CDR1 SGDLS and CDR2 YYNGEE. CDR3 loop: CASSVSTAGNTIYF. The CDR3 region has the DNA TGTGCCAGCAGCGTATCCACAGCTGGAAACACCATATATTTT. Full variable domain (missing parts from reference TRBV9 and TRBJ1-3): DSGVTQTPKHLITATGQRVTLRCSPRSGDLSVYWYQQSLDQGLQFLIQYYNGEERAKGNILERFSAQQFPDLHSELNLSSLELGDSALYFCASSVSTAGNTIYFGEGSWLTVV.

The chain links TRBV12-3 or TRBV12-4 to TRBJ1-1, with unresolved D. CDR3 length equals 13 residues. V lost 7 bases, J lost 4 bases, and 13 bases lay in between. The CDR3 bases are TGTGCCAGCAAGGGCAGCCTGGGCACTGAAGCTTTCTTT. Encoded protein: CASKGSLGTEAFF.

The gene calls are TRBV20-1 and TRBJ2-1; D remains ambiguous. V lost 7 bases and J 5 bases, leaving 18 bases between the germline ends. The CDR3 is 14 amino acids. CDR1 DFQATT and CDR2 SNEGSKA come from the germline V gene (reference sequence). The CDR3 DNA is TGCAGTGTGGGTGGCTGGATTACGGACAATGAGCAGTTCTTC. Encoded protein: CSVGGWITDNEQFF.

This clonotype was recorded a few times. The CDR3 DNA sequence: TGTGCCATCAGTGAGTCGAGTTCGGGGACAGGGAATGGCTACACCTTC. This gives the protein CAISESSSGTGNGYTF. The V call is TRBV10-3, the J call TRBJ1-2; 9 nucleotides line up with TRBD1. The CDR3 length is 16 residues. Germline CDR1 ENHRY, CDR2 SYGVKD. The trim removed 0 bases at V and 6 bases at J, leaving 8 bases unmatched.

The V call is TRBV6-2 or TRBV6-3, the J call TRBJ2-3, with D perhaps TRBD1 (6 bases). There are 14 residues in the CDR3. Germline values: CDR1 MNHEY, CDR2 SVGEGT. Trimming shortened V by 9 bases and J by 1 base, and 14 bases separated the two germline ends. CDR3: CASSGVPGTDTQYF. As DNA, the CDR3 is TGTGCCAGTTCAGGGGTTCCGGGCACAGATACGCAGTATTTT.

This rearrangement joins TRBV12-3 or TRBV12-4 to TRBJ1-6; D unclear. The V end lost 5 bases, the J end lost 11 bases, and 10 bases lay between the germline ends. The CDR3 is 12 residues long. CDR3 loop: CASSARDAPLHF. The CDR3 nucleotides read TGTGCCAGCAGTGCCCGAGATGCACCCCTCCACTTT.

Worth noting for this clonotype: This may be a read error, as it is one base from a much larger clone. This chain uses TRBV20-1 with TRBJ2-7, with 9 bases identical to TRBD1. The CDR3 has 13 amino acids. Per germline, CDR1 DFQATT and CDR2 SNEGSKA (reference sequence). V lost 1 base, J lost 2 bases, and 0 bases stayed unmatched. CDR3 bases: TGCAGTGCTAGAGGGGACAGGGCCTACGAGCAGTACTTC. This translates into CSARGDRAYEQYF.